This note documents a single TCR beta chain sequence. The entry originates in a study of tumour-infiltrating T cells in Burkitt lymphoma. Data came from immunoSEQ multiplex PCR; TCRdb stores just in-frame clones and leaves some out. The profile shows 6,400 or so clones, over 75% of them singletons. CDR1 is SEHNR and CDR2 is FQNEAQ in the germline V gene (reference sequence). The CDR3 is 16 amino acids. Trimming took 5 bases from V and 8 from J, leaving 22 bases between them. The origin of this receptor is a human donor with Burkitt lymphoma. The sequencing input was tumor tissue. The chain uses TRBV7-9 and TRBJ1-5; possible D gene TRBD1, 6 bases. This CDR3 reads CASSAYSQGMSKPQHF. The CDR3 nucleotides are TGTGCCAGCAGCGCATATTCACAGGGTATGAGTAAGCCCCAGCATTTT.